This note documents a single TCR beta chain sequence. Its antigen is as yet unknown. This sample is drawn from a study of TIL therapy for anti-PD-1-resistant metastatic lung cancer. The immunoSEQ assay was v3. Libraries were sequenced to 1.5 million to 2 million read pairs (survey) or about 4.5-6 million (deep). Assay used: immunoSEQ multiplex PCR; TCRdb lists only in-frame clones, some missing. The sample lists about 60,000 clones; 55% to 75% were seen once. The time point was: pre-treatment sample, taken before nivolumab and TIL therapy. Germline V gene sequence: CDR1 MGHRA, CDR2 YSYEKL. V was clipped by 0 bases and J by 3 bases; unmatched bases: 9. The length of the CDR3 is 17 residues. Overall study results and limits: Patients were highly selected, enriched for treatment-naive, never-smoker and oncogene-addicted cases.

The source was blood, collected at baseline. The chain employs TRBV4-1 and TRBJ2-5, with 8 bases identical to TRBD1. The TCR comes from a person between 25 and 80 years old with non-small cell lung cancer. In DNA form, the CDR3 reads TGCGCCAGCAGCCAAGAGCTGCAGGACAGGGTAAAAGAGACCCAGTACTTC. It encodes CASSQELQDRVKETQYF.